A single sample gave rise to the 23 T cell receptor beta chains below, sequenced in a study of T cell repertoires in aging, cancer and after chemotherapy. TCR beta rearrangements were amplified from peripheral blood genomic DNA. Multiplex touch-down PCR with TRB-A/B primers amplified rearranged V-D-J TRB sequences. One entry per CDR3 protein, called by TCRdb with MiXCR from the multiplex PCR reads. Found here are around 2,500 distinct CDR3 sequences, around a quarter of them singletons; the top ten hold about 10%. Sequenced input: blood. These receptor sequences come from a human donor in good health.

Sample share makes this clonotype medium-sized. This chain joins TRBV12-3 or TRBV12-4 and TRBJ2-6; possibly TRBD1 for D (6 bases). The CDR3 is 15 residues long. Trimming pared 7 bases from V and 1 base from J, leaving 11 bases between. Here the CDR3 DNA reads TGTGCCAGCATGGACAGCAAGTCTGGGGCCAACGTCCTGACTTTC. It yields the protein CASMDSKSGANVLTF.

In this sample, this clonotype is medium-sized. The rearrangement joins TRBV18 to TRBJ1-2; D unresolved. Germline-derived CDR1 and CDR2 are KGHSH and LQKENI. This CDR3 region has 16 residues. V dropped 1 base and J dropped 3 bases, with 15 bases sitting between them. CDR3 in amino acids: CASSPRYGKDDYGYTF. CDR3 DNA sequence: TGTGCCAGCTCACCACGGTATGGGAAAGATGACTATGGCTACACCTTC.

Concerning this clonotype itself: An end of the junction differs from the germline gene, which may be a read error. The V call is TRBV7-2, the J call TRBJ2-2; perhaps TRBD2 as D (6 bases). Germline CDR1 is SGHTA and CDR2 is FQGNSA. The CDR3 is made up of 16 amino acids. CDR3 DNA sequence: TGTGCCAGCAGCTTATTTGGGGGGTTGAACACCGAGGAGCTGTTTTTT. This codes for CASSLFGGLNTEELFF. Using reference TRBV7-2 and TRBJ2-2 for the parts outside the CDR3, the full variable domain is GAGVSQSPSNKVTEKGKDVELRCDPISGHTALYWYRQSLGQGLEFLIYFQGNSAPDKSGLPSDRFSAERTGGSVSTLTIQRTQQEDSAVYLCASSLFGGLNTEELFFGEGSRLTVL.

This chain links TRBV7-2 with TRBJ2-3; 8 bases are a match to TRBD2. V shed 4 bases and J 3 bases; nucleotides not matched to a gene: 9. The CDR3 covers 16 residues. Germline assignment: CDR1 SGHTA and CDR2 FQGNSA. The CDR3 sequence: CASSYRGGSGTDTQYF. The DNA of the CDR3 is TGTGCCAGCAGCTATCGGGGGGGGAGCGGGACAGATACGCAGTATTTT.

The chain links TRBV29-1 to TRBJ2-1; D is unclear. V was clipped by 3 bases and J by 5 bases, with 14 bases between them. Per the germline V gene, CDR1 is SQVTM and CDR2 is ANQGSEA. The CDR3 is made up of 14 amino acids. CDR3: CSVDLGKGNNEQFF. The CDR3 coding sequence is TGCAGCGTTGATCTAGGGAAGGGTAACAATGAGCAGTTCTTC.

This clonotype counts as medium-sized (0.01 to 0.1%). The rearrangement uses TRBV10-3 and TRBJ2-1, with D possibly matching TRBD1 (6 bases). CDR3 length: 14 amino acids. Germline V CDR1 and CDR2: ENHRY, SYGVKD. The V end lost 10 bases, the J end lost 9 bases, and 22 bases lay between the germline ends. CDR3 coding DNA: TGTGCCACTCACACGGCAGGGGACATAGGTGAGCAGTTCTTC. Translation: CATHTAGDIGEQFF.

This clonotype is deemed medium-sized. The gene calls are TRBV15 and TRBJ1-1; D is uncertain. Per the germline V gene, CDR1 is LNHNV and CDR2 is YYDKDF (reference sequence). This CDR3 is built from 11 residues. V lost 6 bases and J 5 bases, leaving 7 bases between the germline ends. The CDR3 DNA reads as TGTGCCACCAGTAAGACGACTGAAGCTTTCTTT. It translates to CATSKTTEAFF.

This chain joins TRBV19 and TRBJ1-1; TRBD1 matches 11 bases. CDR1 is LNHDA, CDR2 SQIVND, per germline (reference sequence). This CDR3 has 14 amino acids. The junction had 4 bases not matched to a gene; V was cut back by 8 bases and J by 2 bases. The CDR3 nucleotides are TGTGCCAGTTGGACAGGGGGCGCAAACACTGAAGCTTTCTTT. Residues: CASWTGGANTEAFF.

By sample fraction, this clonotype is large. The V and J genes are TRBV19 and TRBJ2-7; 7 nucleotides align to TRBD1. The CDR3 has 13 residues. J gave up 4 bases and V 4 bases, and 4 bases lay outside the gene matches. CDR1 and CDR2 (germline): LNHDA, SQIVND (reference sequence). DNA of the CDR3: TGTGCCAGTAGTAGGACAGGTGGATACGAGCAGTACTTC. Protein product: CASSRTGGYEQYF.

In its sample, this clonotype was seen a few times. The chain carries TRBV28 and TRBJ1-4; possible D gene TRBD1, 6 bases. The CDR3 spans 14 residues. Germline CDR1 and CDR2: MDHEN and SYDVKM. Trimming removed 5 bases from V and 8 bases from J, with 15 bases in between. The CDR3 DNA reads TGTGCCAGCAGTGGACCCGGGGGCAGAGAAAAACTGTTTTTT. Protein: CASSGPGGREKLFF.

This clonotype is judged medium-sized. The rearrangement joins TRBV6-5 to TRBJ1-1; a possible D gene is TRBD1 (5 bases). Germline values: CDR1 MNHEY, CDR2 SVGAGI. Trimming left V 10 bases short and J 0 bases short, with 9 bases between. CDR3 size: 12 residues. The CDR3 DNA reads TGTGCCACTCGACAGCTGAACACTGAAGCTTTCTTT. Encoded protein: CATRQLNTEAFF.

V gene TRBV29-1 combines with J gene TRBJ2-2; D gene uncertain. CDR3 length: 10 residues. Germline V gene lookup returns CDR1 SQVTM and CDR2 ANQGSEA. Trimming took 6 bases from V and 5 from J, leaving 4 bases between them. In DNA, the CDR3 is TGCAGCGTAACAACCGGGGAGCTGTTTTTT. Protein: CSVTTGELFF.

The V call is TRBV7-9, the J call TRBJ2-5; D tentatively fits TRBD1 or TRBD2 (5 bases each). The CDR3 loop spans 14 amino acids. Germline V gene sequence: CDR1 SEHNR, CDR2 FQNEAQ (reference sequence). Between the trimmed V and J ends, which lost 6 bases and 1 base, there was a span of 12 bases. The CDR3 region has the DNA TGTGCCAGCAGTTTGGCAGGGACCCAAGAGACCCAGTACTTC. It specifies CASSLAGTQETQYF.

The sample holds a few counts of this clonotype. V usage is TRBV18 and J usage is TRBJ1-4, with D maybe TRBD1 (6 bases). This CDR3 is 14 amino acids long. CDR1 and CDR2 from the germline V gene are KGHSH and LQKENI. Trimming pared 6 bases from V and 1 base from J, leaving 9 bases between. The CDR3 DNA sequence: TGTGCCAGCTCCGGACAGAGAACTAATGAAAAACTGTTTTTT. As protein: CASSGQRTNEKLFF.

The chain couples TRBV7-6 to TRBJ2-2; 9 bases fit TRBD1. The germline V gene has CDR1 SGHVS and CDR2 FNYEAQ. V trimming: 6 bases; J trimming: 4 bases; junction bases outside the gene matches: 6. This CDR3 has 15 amino acids. The CDR3 here is CASRPGTGPTGELFF. CDR3 nucleotides: TGTGCCAGCAGGCCAGGGACAGGGCCCACCGGGGAGCTGTTTTTT.

Relative to its sample, this clonotype is medium-sized. The chain combines TRBV19 with TRBJ1-5; D gene ambiguous. Trimming removed 7 bases at V and 5 bases at J, with 21 bases between. This CDR3 is built from 16 residues. Germline CDR1 reads LNHDA; CDR2 reads SQIVND (reference sequence). The CDR3, as DNA: TGTGCCAGTACCCCCGCGGGTCGCGTCCCTCATCAGCCCCAGCATTTT. Encoded protein: CASTPAGRVPHQPQHF.

By sample fraction, this clonotype is medium-sized. The genes are TRBV6-2 or TRBV6-3 and TRBJ2-7; D may be TRBD1 (6 bases). The CDR3 length is 19 residues. The germline V gene encodes CDR1 MNHEY and CDR2 SVGEGT. V lost 7 bases and J lost 2, with 30 bases in between. The CDR3 loop is CASNKGTIRTATSAYEQYF. The CDR3 DNA reads as TGTGCCAGCAACAAGGGGACCATAAGGACAGCGACTTCTGCCTACGAGCAGTACTTC.

This sequence joins TRBV7-9 and TRBJ2-5; 12 nucleotides match TRBD2. The germline V gene has CDR1 SEHNR and CDR2 FQNEAQ (reference sequence). The CDR3 loop spans 17 amino acids. V was pared by 1 base and J by 7 bases, with 10 bases of the junction left unmatched. CDR3 residues: CASSLEVSSGGAGTQYF. CDR3 in DNA: TGTGCCAGCAGCTTAGAGGTTTCTAGCGGGGGGGCCGGGACCCAGTACTTC.

This clonotype is labeled large. V is TRBV12-3 or TRBV12-4 and J is TRBJ2-7; the D gene is possibly TRBD1 (5 bases). The V gene lost 4 bases and the J gene lost 3 bases, with 7 bases spanning the gap. This CDR3 spans 12 amino acids. The CDR3 protein is CASSSQGYEQYF. CDR3 DNA sequence: TGTGCCAGCAGTTCCCAGGGCTACGAGCAGTACTTC.

This clonotype is medium-sized (0.01 to 0.1%). The chain couples TRBV5-6 to TRBJ2-1; the D gene is possibly TRBD2 (6 bases). V was shortened by 2 bases and J by 4 bases, with 10 bases between the two germline ends. Germline-derived CDR1 and CDR2 are SGHDT and YYEEEE. The CDR3 is 14 residues long. Here the CDR3 reads CASSFWGEYNEQFF. CDR3 DNA sequence: TGTGCCAGCAGCTTCTGGGGGGAGTACAATGAGCAGTTCTTC.

This clonotype is medium-sized. CDR3 region: CASSLSNTEAFF. The CDR3 DNA sequence: TGTGCCAGCAGCTTGTCGAACACTGAAGCTTTCTTT. The chain combines TRBV5-6 with TRBJ1-1; D unclear. With 1 base removed from V and 1 base from J, the gap between germline ends came to 2 bases. The CDR3 covers 12 residues. The germline V gene encodes CDR1 SGHDT and CDR2 YYEEEE.

The J gene is TRBJ2-7, the V gene TRBV18; 10 positions agree with TRBD2. V shed 2 bases and J 1 base; nucleotides not matched to a gene: 5. The germline V gene encodes CDR1 KGHSH and CDR2 LQKENI. There are 16 residues in the CDR3. The CDR3 bases are TGTGCCAGCTCACCAATGGGAGCGGGGGGGTCCTACGAGCAGTACTTC. Amino acid sequence: CASSPMGAGGSYEQYF.

The rearrangement links TRBV7-2 to TRBJ2-5; tentative D call: TRBD1 (5 bases). V was cut by 4 bases and J by 5 bases, with 14 bases left in between. Germline CDR1 reads SGHTA; CDR2 reads FQGNSA. This CDR3 is 14 amino acids long. CDR3 coding DNA: TGTGCCAGCAGCTCTCAGGGTTATCGGGAGACCCAGTACTTC. It is translated as CASSSQGYRETQYF.